This T cell receptor (beta chain) was observed in a study of blood T cells in healthy people across ages. The germline V gene has CDR1 LGHNA and CDR2 YNFKEQ. The CDR3 consists of 17 residues. The junction had 11 bases not matched to a gene; V was cut back by 0 bases and J by 10 bases. This clonotype was recorded at least ten times. The second PCR ran roughly 7 to 12 cycles with a sample-barcoded 5' primer and J-beta primers. TCRdb used MiXCR to reprocess the 5' RACE reads, holding one entry per CDR3 protein. The table lists approximately 810,000 distinct CDR3 sequences, under 40% of them singletons, with approximately 12% in the top ten.

The sequenced material came from blood. This sequence originates from a man aged 18 to 30 in good health. The chain joins TRBV4-2 to TRBJ2-1; 11 bases are a match to TRBD2. The CDR3 here is CASSQDLGSGGAGEQFF. Written as DNA, the CDR3 is TGTGCCAGCAGCCAAGATTTGGGTAGCGGGGGGGCCGGCGAGCAGTTCTTC.